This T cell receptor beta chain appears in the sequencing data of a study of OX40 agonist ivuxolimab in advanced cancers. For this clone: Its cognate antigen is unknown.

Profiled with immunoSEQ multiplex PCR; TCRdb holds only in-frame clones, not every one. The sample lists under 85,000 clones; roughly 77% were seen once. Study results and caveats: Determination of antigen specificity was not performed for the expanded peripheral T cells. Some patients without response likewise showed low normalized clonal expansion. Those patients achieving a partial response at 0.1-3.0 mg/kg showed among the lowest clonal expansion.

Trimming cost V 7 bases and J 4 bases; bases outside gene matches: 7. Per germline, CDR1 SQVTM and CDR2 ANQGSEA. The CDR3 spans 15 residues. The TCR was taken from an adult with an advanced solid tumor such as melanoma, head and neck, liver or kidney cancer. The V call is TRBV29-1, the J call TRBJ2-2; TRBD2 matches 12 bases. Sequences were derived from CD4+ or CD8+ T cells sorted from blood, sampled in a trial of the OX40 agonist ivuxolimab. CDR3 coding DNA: TGCAGCGCTACGGGACTAGCGGGTTTCACCGGGGAGCTGTTTTTT. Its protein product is CSATGLAGFTGELFF.